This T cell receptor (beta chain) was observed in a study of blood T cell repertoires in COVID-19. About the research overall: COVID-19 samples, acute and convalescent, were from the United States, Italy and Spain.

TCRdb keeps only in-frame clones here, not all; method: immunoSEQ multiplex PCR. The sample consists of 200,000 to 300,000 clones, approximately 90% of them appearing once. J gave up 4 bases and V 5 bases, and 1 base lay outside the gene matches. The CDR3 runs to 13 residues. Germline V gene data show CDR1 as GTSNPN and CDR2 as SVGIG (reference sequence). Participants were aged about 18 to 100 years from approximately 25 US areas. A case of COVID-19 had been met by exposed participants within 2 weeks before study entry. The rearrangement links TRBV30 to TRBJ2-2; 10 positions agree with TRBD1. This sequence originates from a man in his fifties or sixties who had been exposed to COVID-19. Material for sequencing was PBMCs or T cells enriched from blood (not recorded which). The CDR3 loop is CAWGTGATGELFF. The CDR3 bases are TGTGCCTGGGGGACAGGGGCCACCGGGGAGCTGTTTTTT. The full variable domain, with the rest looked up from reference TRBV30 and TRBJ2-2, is SQTIHQWPATLVQPVGSPLSLECTVEGTSNPNLYWYRQAAGRGLQLLFYSVGIGQISSEVPQNLSASRPQDRQFILSSKKLLLSDSGFYLCAWGTGATGELFFGEGSRLTVL.